The 30 T cell receptor beta chains below were found in one sample sequenced in a study of OX40 agonist ivuxolimab in advanced cancers. Profiled with immunoSEQ multiplex PCR; TCRdb holds only in-frame clones, not every one. The sample has tens of thousands of clones, around 83% seen once. The source was CD4+ or CD8+ T cells sorted from blood, collected in a trial of the OX40 agonist ivuxolimab. Receptors were obtained from an adult with an advanced solid tumor such as melanoma, head and neck, liver or kidney cancer.

This chain joins TRBV28 and TRBJ2-4; D possibly corresponds to TRBD1 (5 bases). V was trimmed by 4 bases and J by 0 bases, leaving 13 bases between them. Germline values: CDR1 MDHEN, CDR2 SYDVKM. The length of the CDR3 is 16 residues. The CDR3, as DNA: TGTGCCAGCAGTTCTCAGGGTGGGCTAGCCAAAAACATTCAGTACTTC. Its protein is CASSSQGGLAKNIQYF.

V usage is TRBV4-3 and J usage is TRBJ1-2; TRBD1 matches 9 bases. V shed 5 bases, J shed 4 bases, and the junction held 11 bases outside the gene matches. The CDR3 sequence is 16 residues long. CDR1 is LGHNA, CDR2 YSLEER, per germline. This chain's CDR3 is CASSVGGRQGGYGYTF. CDR3 sequence (DNA): TGCGCCAGCAGCGTTGGAGGGCGACAGGGGGGCTATGGCTACACCTTC.

The chain is built from TRBV6-1 and TRBJ2-7; D is possibly TRBD1 (6 bases). Deletions cut 6 bases from V and 3 bases from J, with 18 bases between. There are 15 residues in the CDR3. CDR1 is MNHNS and CDR2 is SASEGT in the germline V gene. CDR3 sequence (DNA): TGTGCCAGCAGCCCGGCCAGCACAGGGTACTACGAGCAGTACGTC. It is translated as CASSPASTGYYEQYV.

The chain has TRBV5-6 and TRBJ2-6; the D gene is possibly TRBD2 (5 bases). Germline CDR1 is SGHDT and CDR2 is YYEEEE. Trimming removed 4 bases at V and 4 bases at J, with 12 bases between. The CDR3 consists of 15 residues. For the CDR3, the DNA is TGTGCCAGCAGCCGTTCGGGGTCCGGGGCCAACGTCCTGACTTTC. Protein sequence: CASSRSGSGANVLTF.

This chain joins TRBV30 and TRBJ2-3, with 7 bases that match TRBD2. Losses at the gene ends were 4 bases for V and 4 bases for J; bases not matched to a gene: 8. The CDR3 length is 14 residues. Germline CDR1 GTSNPN, CDR2 SVGIG (reference sequence). The CDR3 DNA follows: TGTGCCTGGACCCCGGGGAGGGAGGCAGATACGCAGTATTTT. Translation: CAWTPGREADTQYF.

The chain is built from TRBV6-6 and TRBJ1-3; possibly TRBD1 for D (5 bases). The V gene's germline CDR1 is MNHNY and CDR2 SVGAGI (reference sequence). The CDR3 has 16 residues. The ends were cut back, 0 bases at V and 0 bases at J, with 9 bases in the middle. CDR3 bases: TGTGCCAGCAGTTACTCGGGACGGGACTCTGGAAACACCATATATTTT. Amino acid sequence: CASSYSGRDSGNTIYF.

The V call is TRBV10-3, the J call TRBJ1-1; 9 bases fit TRBD1. The CDR3 has 16 amino acids. V was pared by 2 bases and J by 4 bases, with 8 bases of the junction left unmatched. Germline lookup yields CDR1 ENHRY and CDR2 SYGVKD. CDR3 sequence (DNA): TGTGCCATCAGTGAGGCAACAGGGGGCCGAGGCACTGAAGCTTTCTTT. It specifies CAISEATGGRGTEAFF.

This clone was recorded once. The chain joins TRBV2 to TRBJ1-2, with a possible D match to TRBD1 (6 bases). Germline CDR1 SNHLY, CDR2 FYNNEI. V was shortened by 7 bases and J by 5 bases, with 23 bases between the two germline ends. The CDR3 has 16 residues. In DNA, the CDR3 is TGTGCCAGCACCGAGGCTGGAACGGGGGCAAGATATGGCTACACCTTC. Amino acid sequence: CASTEAGTGARYGYTF.

The chain employs TRBV28 and TRBJ1-2; D is unresolved. The CDR3 has 14 amino acids. Trimming shortened V by 1 base and J by 6 bases, and 12 bases separated the two germline ends. Per the germline V gene, CDR1 is MDHEN and CDR2 is SYDVKM. The CDR3 DNA reads TGTGCCAGCAGTTTATTAGCCGGGGTAGATGGCTACACCTTC. The encoded protein is CASSLLAGVDGYTF.

The chain has TRBV7-2 and TRBJ1-5; no clear D. Trimming took off 6 bases at V and 3 bases at J, with 12 bases between the two ends. The CDR3 totals 14 residues. From germline, CDR1 is SGHTA and CDR2 FQGNSA. CDR3 coding DNA: TGTGCCAGCAGGGATTCGTGGGCCAATCAGCCCCAGCATTTT. Protein product: CASRDSWANQPQHF. The full variable domain, in which reference TRBV7-2 and TRBJ1-5 provide the parts outside the CDR3, is GAGVSQSPSNKVTEKGKDVELRCDPISGHTALYWYRQSLGQGLEFLIYFQGNSAPDKSGLPSDRFSAERTGGSVSTLTIQRTQQEDSAVYLCASRDSWANQPQHFGDGTRLSIL.

The chain carries TRBV7-2 and TRBJ2-4, with D maybe TRBD2 (6 bases). V lost 5 bases and J lost 9, with 20 bases in between. There are 15 residues in the CDR3. The germline CDR1 and CDR2 sequences are SGHTA and FQGNSA. The CDR3 loop reads CASSPPGAVLGIQYF. In nucleotides, the CDR3 is TGTGCCAGCAGCCCCCCGGGAGCGGTCCTTGGCATTCAGTACTTC.

The V call is TRBV5-6, the J call TRBJ2-7; D remains ambiguous. The germline CDR1 and CDR2 sequences are SGHDT and YYEEEE. The CDR3 covers 11 residues. V was pared by 1 base and J by 6 bases, with 5 bases between. CDR3 region: CASSLQSEQYF. CDR3 nucleotide sequence: TGTGCCAGCAGCTTGCAAAGCGAGCAGTACTTC.

This rearrangement joins TRBV11-2 to TRBJ2-3, with 7 bases lining up with TRBD2. The CDR3 consists of 14 residues. Germline V lookup: CDR1 SGHAT, CDR2 FQNNGV. V trimming: 0 bases; J trimming: 4 bases; junction bases outside the gene matches: 1. The CDR3 nucleotides are TGTGCCAGCAGCTTAGATCGGGGGGCAGATACGCAGTATTTT. It codes for CASSLDRGADTQYF.

This clone was found a few times. This chain links TRBV7-3 with TRBJ2-1; 8 nucleotides agree with TRBD2. CDR1 is SGHTA, CDR2 FQGTGA, per germline. This CDR3 is built from 15 residues. The ends lost 4 bases at V and 9 bases at J; junction bases unmatched: 11. The CDR3 coding sequence is TGTGCCAGCAGCTCTAGACCGGGAGGGGCAATTGAGCAGTTCTTC. Amino acid sequence: CASSSRPGGAIEQFF.

This chain joins TRBV6-1 and TRBJ2-5; perhaps D is TRBD1 or TRBD2 (6 bases each). The germline V and J ends were trimmed by 6 bases and 5 bases, with 19 bases remaining between them. The CDR3 is 15 residues long. Germline loops: CDR1 MNHNS, CDR2 SASEGT. CDR3 nucleotide sequence: TGTGCCAGCAGCCTCCGGGGGCTCGCCGGGGAGACCCAGTACTTC. Translating it yields CASSLRGLAGETQYF.

This clone appeared once. The gene calls are TRBV12-5 and TRBJ1-1; D is perhaps TRBD1 (6 bases). Trimming took 0 bases from V and 0 from J, leaving 17 bases between them. The CDR3 sequence is 18 residues long. Germline assignment: CDR1 LGHNT and CDR2 FRNRAP. The CDR3 reads CASGLVLSGESMNTEAFF. CDR3 coding DNA: TGTGCTAGTGGTTTGGTACTCTCAGGGGAGTCAATGAACACTGAAGCTTTCTTT.

This sequence joins TRBV30 and TRBJ2-5; TRBD2 is a possible D gene (5 bases). This CDR3 contains 12 residues. Germline CDR1 GTSNPN, CDR2 SVGIG (reference sequence). Between the trimmed V and J ends, which lost 1 base and 8 bases, there was a span of 11 bases. The CDR3, as DNA: TGTGCCTGGAGTGCGCCTAGCATAACCCAGTACTTC. Protein product: CAWSAPSITQYF.

The rearrangement joins TRBV18 to TRBJ2-7; the D gene is possibly TRBD1 (5 bases). The CDR3 totals 15 residues. The germline V and J ends were trimmed by 5 bases and 4 bases, with 18 bases remaining between them. CDR1 and CDR2 (germline): KGHSH, LQKENI. CDR3 DNA sequence: TGTGCCAGCTCAGGTCGCGGATTTGGGGCATACGAGCAGTACTTC. Translating gives CASSGRGFGAYEQYF.

The chain carries TRBV7-9 and TRBJ2-2; 7 bases match TRBD2. Germline CDR1 and CDR2: SEHNR and FQNEAQ (reference sequence). The CDR3 runs to 13 residues. Trimming at V came to 7 bases and at J to 4 bases, leaving 3 bases not matched to a gene. DNA of the CDR3: TGTGCCAGCACCCCTAGCGGCACCGGGGAGCTGTTTTTT. Residues: CASTPSGTGELFF.

V is TRBV14 and J is TRBJ2-5; D ambiguous. Germline CDR1 reads SGHDN; CDR2 reads FVKESK. This CDR3 spans 15 amino acids. The germline V and J ends were trimmed by 2 bases and 0 bases, with 10 bases remaining between them. CDR3 sequence reads: CASSQPWPDQETQYF. In DNA form, the CDR3 reads TGTGCCAGCAGCCAACCTTGGCCTGACCAAGAGACCCAGTACTTC. Full variable domain (missing parts from reference TRBV14 and TRBJ2-5): EAGVTQFPSHSVIEKGQTVTLRCDPISGHDNLYWYRRVMGKEIKFLLHFVKESKQDESGMPNNRFLAERTGGTYSTLKVQPAELEDSGVYFCASSQPWPDQETQYFGPGTRLLVL.

The CDR3 DNA follows: TGTGCCAGCAGTTTCGGACTGGAGGGAGGCTACACCTTC. Its translation is CASSFGLEGGYTF. The rearrangement joins TRBV28 to TRBJ1-2; D not certain. Deletions cut 3 bases from V and 8 bases from J, with 13 bases between. This CDR3 comprises 13 residues. Per the germline V gene, CDR1 is MDHEN and CDR2 is SYDVKM.

This rearrangement joins TRBV18 to TRBJ2-1, with 7 bases identical to TRBD2. V shed 6 bases and J 0 bases; nucleotides not matched to a gene: 2. There are 14 residues in the CDR3. Germline V gene data show CDR1 as KGHSH and CDR2 as LQKENI. CDR3 coding DNA: TGTGCCAGCTCGCCGGGGGGCTCCTACAATGAGCAGTTCTTC. This translates into CASSPGGSYNEQFF.

The chain recombines TRBV7-3 with TRBJ2-1; 7 nucleotides line up with TRBD1. This CDR3 is 15 amino acids long. Germline values: CDR1 SGHTA, CDR2 FQGTGA. With V trimmed by 5 bases and J by 5 bases, 9 bases remained unmatched. CDR3 amino acids: CASSPNGQANNEQFF. The CDR3 DNA sequence: TGTGCCAGCAGCCCTAACGGACAGGCTAACAATGAGCAGTTCTTC.

The genes are TRBV5-1 and TRBJ2-1; the match to TRBD2 covers 10 bases. Germline CDR1 reads SGHRS; CDR2 reads YFSETQ. This CDR3 region has 16 residues. V lost 0 bases, J lost 9 bases, and 9 bases stayed unmatched. For the CDR3, the DNA is TGCGCCAGCAGCTTGGGAGCGAGCGGGGGGGCCGCTGAGCAGTTCTTC. Translating gives CASSLGASGGAAEQFF.

The CDR3 DNA follows: TGTGCCAGCAGCTTAAGGAGGGGAGACACTGAAGCTTTCTTT. This sequence encodes CASSLRRGDTEAFF. The chain uses TRBV11-2 and TRBJ1-1, with D possibly TRBD1 on 5 matching bases. V shed 2 bases and J shed 3 bases, with 10 bases lying between them. Germline V lookup: CDR1 SGHAT, CDR2 FQNNGV. CDR3 size: 14 residues.

The chain joins TRBV27 to TRBJ1-3, with a possible D match to TRBD1 (5 bases). The V and J ends lost 4 bases and 3 bases respectively, with 10 bases between them. Germline V gene sequence: CDR1 MNHEY, CDR2 SMNVEV (reference sequence). The CDR3 is 14 residues long. CDR3 in amino acids: CASSSGTLGNTIYF. As DNA, the CDR3 is TGTGCCAGCAGTTCAGGGACTCTTGGAAACACCATATATTTT.

The chain recombines TRBV10-3 with TRBJ1-3; weak D call: TRBD1 (6 bases). The CDR3 covers 15 residues. The ends were cut back, 4 bases at V and 2 bases at J, with 12 bases in the middle. Germline CDR1 reads ENHRY; CDR2 reads SYGVKD. The CDR3, as DNA: TGTGCCATCAGTGGTACAGGGACTACTGGAAACACCATATATTTT. This encodes CAISGTGTTGNTIYF.

This clone occurred once. The rearrangement uses TRBV6-5 and TRBJ2-3; tentative D call: TRBD2 (6 bases). CDR1 MNHEY and CDR2 SVGAGI come from the germline V gene. The CDR3 loop spans 15 amino acids. Trimming pared 4 bases from V and 0 bases from J, leaving 11 bases between. The CDR3 nucleotides read TGTGCCAGCAGTTCCGGGACTTTGAGCACAGATACGCAGTATTTT. It yields the protein CASSSGTLSTDTQYF.

Regarding this clone: At the DNA level, this CDR3 is encoded by other sequences in the same sample as well. The chain combines TRBV14 with TRBJ1-1; D gene uncertain. CDR3 length equals 14 residues. Germline values: CDR1 SGHDN, CDR2 FVKESK. Trimming removed 6 bases at V and 0 bases at J, with 11 bases between. The CDR3 is CASSQPGMNTEAFF. The CDR3 DNA is TGTGCCAGCAGTCAACCAGGAATGAACACTGAAGCTTTCTTT.

The sample holds one count of this clone. The chain has TRBV5-1 and TRBJ2-1; D is unresolved. With 2 bases removed from V and 10 bases from J, the gap between germline ends came to 10 bases. The germline V gene has CDR1 SGHRS and CDR2 YFSETQ. This CDR3 comprises 12 residues. CDR3 region: CASSFSWAEQFF. DNA of the CDR3: TGCGCCAGCAGCTTTTCGTGGGCAGAGCAGTTCTTC.